This is a list of T cell receptor beta chains from one sample in a study of regulatory T cells in long-lasting Graves disease. TCRdb redid the calling of the multiplex PCR reads with MiXCR, one entry per CDR3 protein. The sample consists of a few hundred thousand distinct CDR3 sequences, 18% of them appearing once. The sample also formed part of further work on T cells in Graves' hyperthyroidism and ophthalmopathy.

The specimen comprised peripheral blood mononuclear cells (PBMCs), sampled at new diagnosis, from a patient treated with antithyroid drugs. The origin of the receptors is a woman in her 30s with Graves disease. CDR3s include the opening cysteine and the closing phenylalanine or tryptophan. The D gene is left open where the match is weak. Only some rows state a clone size, as once, few, many or a class for expanded clones.

v_gene	abundance	j_gene	d_gene	CDR3aa	CDR3nt
TRBV3-1	many	TRBJ1-4	-	CASSQDPETNEKLFF	TGTGCCAGCAGCCAAGACCCGGAAACTAATGAAAAACTGTTTTTT
TRBV20-1	many	TRBJ2-6	TRBD1	CSGGPTGGNSGANVLTF	TGCAGTGGGGGGCCAACAGGGGGAAACTCTGGGGCCAACGTCCTGACTTTC
TRBV11-2	many	TRBJ2-3	-	CASSFWGPDTQYF	TGTGCCAGCAGCTTCTGGGGCCCAGATACGCAGTATTTT
TRBV5-5	many	TRBJ2-1	TRBD1	CASSLTGAFYNEQFF	TGTGCCAGCAGCTTGACAGGGGCCTTCTACAATGAGCAGTTCTTC
TRBV2	many	TRBJ1-4	-	CASRVRPGSEKLFF	TGTGCCAGCAGAGTACGACCAGGGAGTGAAAAACTGTTTTTT
TRBV27	few	TRBJ1-5	TRBD1	CASRGGQTAPQHF	TGTGCCAGCAGGGGGGGACAGACTGCGCCCCAGCATTTT
TRBV20-1	many	TRBJ2-1	-	CSARETLGGEQFF	TGCAGTGCTAGAGAAACTCTCGGTGGTGAGCAGTTCTTC
TRBV4-1	many	TRBJ1-1	-	CASSQAPGTEAFF	TGCGCCAGCAGCCAAGCACCGGGCACTGAAGCTTTCTTT
TRBV7-8	many	TRBJ1-6	-	CASSLIDGTSDSPLHF	TGTGCCAGCAGCTTAATCGACGGGACCTCTGATTCACCCCTCCACTTT
TRBV6-9	few	TRBJ2-7	TRBD2	CASSSLGLAAYEQYF	TGTGCCAGCAGTTCCCTGGGACTAGCGGCTTACGAGCAGTACTTC
TRBV28	-	TRBJ2-3	TRBD1	CASSPGTGETDTQYF	TGTGCCAGCAGCCCCGGGACAGGAGAAACAGATACGCAGTATTTT
TRBV5-8	many	TRBJ1-1	-	CASSLRQASNTEAFF	TGTGCCAGCAGCTTACGACAGGCGTCGAACACTGAAGCTTTCTTT
TRBV27	many	TRBJ1-1	-	CASSYSAGGGTEAFF	TGTGCCAGCAGTTACTCGGCGGGCGGTGGGACTGAAGCTTTCTTT
TRBV28	many	TRBJ2-3	TRBD2	CASIWSSGGSDTQYF	TGTGCCAGCATTTGGAGTAGCGGGGGTTCAGATACGCAGTATTTT
TRBV5-1	many	TRBJ1-6	-	CASSPPQGSPLHF	TGCGCCAGCAGCCCACCTCAGGGTTCACCCCTCCACTTT
TRBV9	many	TRBJ1-2	-	CASSADISPTNYGYTF	TGTGCCAGCAGCGCCGACATAAGTCCAACTAACTATGGCTACACCTTC
TRBV6-9	many	TRBJ1-5	TRBD1	CASSYRGGVGQPQHF	TGTGCCAGCAGTTACAGGGGGGGAGTGGGGCAGCCCCAGCATTTT
TRBV15	many	TRBJ2-5	TRBD2	CATSRKSGGARAETQYF	TGTGCCACCAGCAGAAAAAGCGGGGGGGCCCGTGCAGAGACCCAGTACTTC
TRBV7-8	once	TRBJ2-2	TRBD2	CASSLLRTSGRSLHTGELFF	TGTGCCAGCAGCTTACTACGGACTAGCGGGAGGTCGCTACACACCGGGGAGCTGTTTTTT
TRBV20-1	many	TRBJ1-1	TRBD1	CSARGTTGQGSTEAFF	TGCAGTGCTAGAGGGACGACAGGACAGGGAAGCACTGAAGCTTTCTTT
TRBV3-1	many	TRBJ2-3	TRBD1	CASSATGTGGGTDTQYF	TGTGCCAGCAGCGCCACCGGGACAGGGGGCGGCACAGATACGCAGTATTTT
TRBV7-2	few	TRBJ1-2	-	CASSLASGQLPDYGYTF	TGTGCCAGCAGCTTAGCGTCCGGACAGTTGCCGGACTATGGCTACACCTTC
TRBV10-3	many	TRBJ1-5	-	CAISESVGNQPQHF	TGTGCCATCAGTGAGTCTGTCGGAAATCAGCCCCAGCATTTT
TRBV9	many	TRBJ1-5	-	CASSPGDVIGQPQHF	TGTGCCAGCAGCCCCGGCGACGTCATCGGTCAGCCCCAGCATTTT
TRBV12-3/TRBV12-4	few	TRBJ1-1	TRBD1	CASRPLGTGYEAFF	TGTGCCAGCAGACCCCTCGGGACAGGCTATGAAGCTTTCTTT
TRBV3-1	many	TRBJ1-1	-	CASSQDGRTAGVQAFF	TGTGCCAGCAGCCAAGATGGGCGAACGGCAGGGGTTCAAGCTTTCTTT
TRBV6-9	-	TRBJ2-2	-	CASSYGLARTHTGELFF	TGTGCCAGCAGTTACGGGCTAGCGCGGACCCACACCGGGGAGCTGTTCTTT
TRBV7-3	few	TRBJ2-3	TRBD1	CASSPTGADTQYF	TGTGCCAGCAGCCCGACAGGGGCGGATACGCAGTATTTT
TRBV15	few	TRBJ1-1	-	CATSLNRRGSEAFF	TGTGCCACCAGCCTTAATCGGCGGGGGTCTGAAGCTTTCTTT
TRBV12-3/TRBV12-4	many	TRBJ2-7	-	CASSFDSSSYEQYF	TGTGCCAGCAGTTTCGACAGTAGCTCCTACGAGCAGTACTTC
TRBV7-8	many	TRBJ2-7	-	CASSGGESYEQYF	TGTGCCAGCAGCGGTGGCGAGTCCTACGAGCAGTACTTC
TRBV5-6	-	TRBJ1-5	-	CASRLQGNAQPQHF	TGTGCCAGCAGATTACAGGGAAATGCTCAGCCCCAGCATTTT
TRBV6-1	-	TRBJ1-6	TRBD1	CASSGQGSSYNSPLHF	TGTGCCAGCAGTGGACAGGGAAGCTCCTATAATTCACCCCTCCACTTT
TRBV20-1	many	TRBJ1-4	-	CSARGGTNEKLFF	TGCAGTGCTAGGGGGGGAACTAATGAAAAACTGTTTTTT
TRBV29-1	many	TRBJ1-2	-	CSVARGDYGYTF	TGCAGCGTTGCTAGGGGCGACTATGGCTACACCTTC
TRBV20-1	medium-sized	TRBJ2-7	-	CSARGETLRDYEQYF	TGCAGTGCTAGAGGGGAGACCCTCAGGGACTACGAGCAGTACTTC
TRBV19	many	TRBJ1-5	-	CASSIRPGLAENQPQHF	TGTGCCAGTAGTATAAGGCCCGGGTTGGCAGAAAATCAGCCCCAGCATTTT
TRBV4-1	-	TRBJ2-2	TRBD2	CASSQDVAGIGETGELFF	TGCGCCAGCAGCCAAGATGTAGCGGGAATCGGGGAAACCGGGGAGCTGTTTTTT
TRBV20-1	many	TRBJ2-4	TRBD1	CSARGDRDIQYF	TGCAGTGCTAGGGGGGACAGAGACATTCAGTACTTC
TRBV20-1	-	TRBJ1-4	-	CSARPLGGNEKLFF	TGCAGTGCTCGCCCCCTGGGAGGAAATGAAAAACTGTTTTTT
TRBV3-1	many	TRBJ2-7	TRBD1	CASRPTGGEQYF	TGTGCCAGCAGGCCGACAGGGGGCGAGCAGTACTTC
TRBV20-1	-	TRBJ1-1	-	CSAGRIGALF	TGCAGCGCAGGACGGATTGGAGCTCTCTTT
TRBV20-1	many	TRBJ2-3	-	CSALRGGTDTQYF	TGCAGTGCCCTACGCGGGGGCACAGATACGCAGTATTTT
TRBV5-1	many	TRBJ2-3	-	CASSNQQGRGTDTQYF	TGCGCCAGCAGCAACCAACAGGGTAGGGGCACAGATACGCAGTATTTT
TRBV7-9	many	TRBJ1-2	-	CASISTAGNYGYTF	TGTGCCAGCATCTCCACAGCGGGAAACTATGGCTACACCTTC